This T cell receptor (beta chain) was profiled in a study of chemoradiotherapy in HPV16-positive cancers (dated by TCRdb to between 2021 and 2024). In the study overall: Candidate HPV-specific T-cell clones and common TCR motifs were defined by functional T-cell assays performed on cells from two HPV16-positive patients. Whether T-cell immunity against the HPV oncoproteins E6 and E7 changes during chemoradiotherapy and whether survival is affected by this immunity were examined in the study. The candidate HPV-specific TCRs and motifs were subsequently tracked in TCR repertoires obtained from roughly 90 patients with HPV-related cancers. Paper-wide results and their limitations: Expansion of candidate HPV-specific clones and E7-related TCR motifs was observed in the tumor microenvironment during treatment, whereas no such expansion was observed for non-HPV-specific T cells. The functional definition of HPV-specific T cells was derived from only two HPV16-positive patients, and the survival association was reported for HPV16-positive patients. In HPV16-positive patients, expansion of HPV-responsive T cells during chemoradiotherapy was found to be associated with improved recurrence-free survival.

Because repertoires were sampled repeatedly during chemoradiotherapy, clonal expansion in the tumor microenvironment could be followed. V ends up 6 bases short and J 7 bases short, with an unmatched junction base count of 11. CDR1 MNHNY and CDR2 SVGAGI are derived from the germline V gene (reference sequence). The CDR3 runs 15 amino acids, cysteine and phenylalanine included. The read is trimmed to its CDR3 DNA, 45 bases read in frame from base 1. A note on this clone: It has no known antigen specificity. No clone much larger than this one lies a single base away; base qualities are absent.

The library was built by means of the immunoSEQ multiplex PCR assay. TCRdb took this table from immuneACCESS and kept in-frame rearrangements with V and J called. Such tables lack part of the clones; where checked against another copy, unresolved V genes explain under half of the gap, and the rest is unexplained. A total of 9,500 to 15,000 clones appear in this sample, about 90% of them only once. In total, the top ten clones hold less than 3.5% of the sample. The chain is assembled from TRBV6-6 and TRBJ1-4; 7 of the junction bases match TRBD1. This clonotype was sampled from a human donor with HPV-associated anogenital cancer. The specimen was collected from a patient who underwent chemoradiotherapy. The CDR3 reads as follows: CASRTRTRGSEKLFF. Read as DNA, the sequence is TGTGCCAGCAGGACCCGTACCAGGGGGAGTGAAAAACTGTTTTTT.